This record concerns one T cell receptor beta chain sequence. Its antigen remains unknown. The data were obtained in a study of cytomegalovirus exposure and HLA in healthy donors. Looking at the study overall: Of all 400 or so donors who were genotyped, around 82% belonged to the Caucasian-associated ancestry cluster.

This PCR relied on a set of 60 Vbeta primers and 13 Jbeta primers. TCRdb's copy holds only in-frame clones and misses some; the assay was immunoSEQ multiplex PCR. The table records 100,000 to 150,000 clones, over 6.5% of them present only once. Per germline, CDR1 SGHAT and CDR2 FQNNGV. The J segment lost 4 bases and the V segment lost 1 base, leaving 5 bases of the junction unmatched. The CDR3 covers 16 residues. Overall study results and limits: In a later analysis, TCR association rates varied by HLA locus: DRB1 most, HLA-C fewest. TCR beta V- and J-gene trimming, according to a later analysis, was linked to a missense DCLRE1C variant. In all likelihood, a cluster of highly shared sequence variants was a sequencing artifact.

The sequence came from a woman in her 40s in good health and CMV-seropositive. This sequence joins TRBV11-2 and TRBJ2-1; 9 positions agree with TRBD2. Sequenced sample: PBMCs. This CDR3 is CASSLARAGGYNEQFF. The CDR3 coding sequence is TGTGCCAGCAGCTTAGCTCGGGCGGGGGGGTACAATGAGCAGTTCTTC. Combining the CDR3 with reference TRBV11-2 and TRBJ2-1 gives the whole variable domain EAGVAQSPRYKIIEKRQSVAFWCNPISGHATLYWYQQILGQGPKLLIQFQNNGVVDDSQLPKDRFSAERLKGVDSTLKIQPAKLEDSAVYLCASSLARAGGYNEQFFGPGTRLTVL.